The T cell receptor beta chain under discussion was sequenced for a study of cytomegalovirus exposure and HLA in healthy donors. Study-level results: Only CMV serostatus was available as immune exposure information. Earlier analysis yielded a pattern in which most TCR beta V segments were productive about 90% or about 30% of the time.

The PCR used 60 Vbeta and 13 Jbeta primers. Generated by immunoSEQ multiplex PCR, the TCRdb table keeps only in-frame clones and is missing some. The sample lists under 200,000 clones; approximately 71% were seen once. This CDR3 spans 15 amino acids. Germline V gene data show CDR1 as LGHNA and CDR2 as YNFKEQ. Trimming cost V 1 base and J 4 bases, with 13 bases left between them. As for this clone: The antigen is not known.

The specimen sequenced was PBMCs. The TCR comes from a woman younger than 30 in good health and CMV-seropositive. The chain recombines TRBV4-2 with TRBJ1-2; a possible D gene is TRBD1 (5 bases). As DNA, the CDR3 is TGTGCCAGCAGCCAAGGGGGCTTCTACCTCTATGGCTACACCTTC. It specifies CASSQGGFYLYGYTF.